The 13 T cell receptor beta chains below were found in one sample sequenced in a study of cytomegalovirus exposure and HLA in healthy donors. The PCR used 60 Vbeta and 13 Jbeta primers. The table came from immunoSEQ multiplex PCR; TCRdb's copy has only in-frame clones and leaves some out. The sample shows more than 95,000 clones, 83% of them seen only once. The sample was PBMCs. These receptors were collected from a man aged 18 to 30 in good health and CMV-seropositive.

This clone was recorded once. J is TRBJ2-7 and V is TRBV4-2; the D gene is possibly TRBD1 (6 bases). Between the trimmed V and J ends, which lost 0 bases and 0 bases, there was a span of 12 bases. The CDR3 sequence is 16 residues long. The germline V gene encodes CDR1 LGHNA and CDR2 YNFKEQ. The CDR3 DNA is TGTGCCAGCAGCCAAGAGGCCAGGGGAAGCTCCTACGAGCAGTACTTC. It translates to CASSQEARGSSYEQYF.

This chain connects TRBV5-1 to TRBJ2-3, with D possibly being TRBD1 (5 bases). The CDR3 has 14 residues. From germline, CDR1 is SGHRS and CDR2 YFSETQ. Trimming removed 0 bases at V and 5 bases at J, with 10 bases between. The CDR3 loop reads CASSLARDEDTQYF. The CDR3 nucleotides are TGCGCCAGCAGCTTGGCCAGGGATGAAGATACGCAGTATTTT.

The V gene is TRBV19, the J gene TRBJ2-3, with D perhaps matching TRBD1 (5 bases). CDR1 is LNHDA, CDR2 SQIVND, per germline (reference sequence). Trimming cost V 7 bases and J 2 bases, with 19 bases left between them. This CDR3 has 16 amino acids. CDR3 in amino acids: CASTVSGAYFTDTQYF. In DNA, the CDR3 is TGTGCCAGTACGGTGAGTGGGGCGTACTTCACAGATACGCAGTATTTT.

This clone was found once. This rearrangement joins TRBV7-9 to TRBJ1-2, with TRBD1 matching over 11 bases. This CDR3 has 15 residues. With 1 base clipped from V and 8 bases from J, the junction kept 6 bases outside the gene matches. CDR1 SEHNR and CDR2 FQNEAQ come from the germline V gene (reference sequence). This chain's CDR3 is CASSLVGQGESGYTF. In DNA, the CDR3 is TGTGCCAGCAGCTTAGTGGGACAGGGGGAGAGCGGCTACACCTTC.

The chain has TRBV6-5 and TRBJ1-1; 10 bases agree with TRBD1. This CDR3 spans 15 amino acids. CDR1 and CDR2 from the germline V gene are MNHEY and SVGAGI. Unmatched junction bases numbered 6, after V lost 2 bases and J lost 6 bases. CDR3 nucleotides: TGTGCCAGCAGTTACACCGGGACAGGGGTTTCTGAAGCTTTCTTT. Encoded protein: CASSYTGTGVSEAFF.

The V and J genes are TRBV30 and TRBJ1-2; TRBD1 matches 7 bases. Per germline, CDR1 GTSNPN and CDR2 SVGIG (reference sequence). The CDR3 is 13 amino acids. Trimming at V came to 0 bases and at J to 6 bases, leaving 4 bases not matched to a gene. The CDR3 here is CAWSVLQGNGYTF. In DNA, the CDR3 is TGTGCCTGGAGTGTATTACAGGGGAATGGCTACACCTTC.

This clone showed up just once. The J gene is TRBJ1-5, the V gene TRBV28; 7 bases line up with TRBD1. This CDR3 comprises 15 residues. Germline V gene lookup returns CDR1 MDHEN and CDR2 SYDVKM. V lost 7 bases and J lost 5; bases outside the gene matches: 11. The CDR3 region is CASTPTDREHQPQHF. CDR3 in DNA: TGTGCCAGCACCCCTACAGACAGGGAGCATCAGCCCCAGCATTTT.

The chain is built from TRBV6-1 and TRBJ1-2, with TRBD1 matching 7 bases. Per the germline V gene, CDR1 is MNHNS and CDR2 is SASEGT. Losses at the gene ends were 2 bases for V and 2 bases for J; bases not matched to a gene: 5. This CDR3 spans 15 amino acids. The CDR3 loop reads CASSERGQINYGYTF. For the CDR3, the DNA is TGTGCCAGCAGTGAACGGGGACAGATAAACTATGGCTACACCTTC.

This clone was seen just once. The V gene is TRBV28, the J gene TRBJ2-7; TRBD1 matches at 10 bases. The ends lost 3 bases at V and 2 bases at J; junction bases unmatched: 4. Per germline, CDR1 MDHEN and CDR2 SYDVKM. This CDR3 is 15 amino acids long. The CDR3 spells CASSLGGTGAYEQYF. CDR3 bases: TGTGCCAGCAGTTTGGGTGGGACAGGGGCCTACGAGCAGTACTTC. The whole variable domain, remainder taken from reference TRBV28 and TRBJ2-7, is DVKVTQSSRYLVKRTGEKVFLECVQDMDHENMFWYRQDPGLGLRLIYFSYDVKMKEKGDIPEGYSVSREKKERFSLILESASTNQTSMYLCASSLGGTGAYEQYFGPGTRLTVT.

This chain uses TRBV18 with TRBJ1-6; D is unresolved. Germline V lookup: CDR1 KGHSH, CDR2 LQKENI. The V gene lost 6 bases and the J gene lost 7 bases, with 10 bases spanning the gap. The length of the CDR3 is 13 residues. The CDR3 sequence: CASSLGPNSPLHF. CDR3 DNA sequence: TGTGCCAGCTCTCTAGGCCCAAATTCACCCCTCCACTTT.

The chain carries TRBV27 and TRBJ2-7; 12 nucleotides align to TRBD2. Per germline, CDR1 MNHEY and CDR2 SMNVEV (reference sequence). The length of the CDR3 is 16 residues. J lost 4 bases, V lost 7 bases, and 11 bases had no gene match. CDR3 sequence reads: CASNSLAGGPTYEQYF. The CDR3 DNA reads TGTGCCAGCAATTCACTAGCGGGGGGACCCACATACGAGCAGTACTTC.

The chain carries TRBV20-1 and TRBJ1-1; no clear D gene. Germline CDR1 DFQATT, CDR2 SNEGSKA (reference sequence). This CDR3 is 11 amino acids long. With 5 bases removed from V and 8 bases from J, the gap between germline ends came to 12 bases. DNA of the CDR3: TGCAGTGCTGACCGGGAAGTGGAAGCTTTCTTT. Residues: CSADREVEAFF.

The rearrangement joins TRBV2 to TRBJ2-7, with TRBD1 identical over 9 bases. Losses at the gene ends were 3 bases for V and 5 bases for J; bases not matched to a gene: 20. Germline loops: CDR1 SNHLY, CDR2 FYNNEI. The CDR3 contains 19 residues. CDR3 in amino acids: CASSEWGWQNPGQGNEQYF. CDR3 DNA: TGTGCCAGCAGTGAGTGGGGCTGGCAAAATCCGGGACAGGGCAACGAGCAGTACTTC.